The 17 T cell receptor beta chains below come from one sample, sequenced in a study of response to subunit inactivated influenza vaccine. Using its own MiXCR run on the RT-PCR reads, TCRdb lists one record per CDR3 protein. The sample contains under 950,000 distinct CDR3 sequences, around 20% of which appear only once. This specimen consisted of PBMCs from blood, obtained 5 days after vaccination. The receptor set was obtained from a man aged 50-59 years who received an inactivated influenza vaccine.

The genes are TRBV7-2 and TRBJ2-7; 11 nucleotides match TRBD2. V dropped 5 bases and J dropped 3; count of bases not matched to a gene: 3. Germline lookup yields CDR1 SGHTA and CDR2 FQGNSA. CDR3 length: 14 amino acids. The CDR3 region has the DNA TGTGCCAGCAGCACTAGCGGGAGCGTCTACGAGCAGTACTTC. Translated: CASSTSGSVYEQYF.

This clonotype has only a few counts. The rearrangement joins TRBV30 to TRBJ2-3; no firm D call. The V end lost 3 bases, the J end lost 2 bases, and 6 bases lay between the germline ends. The CDR3 is 12 residues long. Germline V gene lookup returns CDR1 GTSNPN and CDR2 SVGIG (reference sequence). CDR3 in DNA: TGTGCCTGGAGCCACAACACAGATACGCAGTATTTT. This sequence encodes CAWSHNTDTQYF.

The rearrangement uses TRBV20-1 and TRBJ1-5; D is ambiguous. V was trimmed by 1 base and J by 6 bases, leaving 13 bases between them. CDR1 is DFQATT and CDR2 is SNEGSKA in the germline V gene (reference sequence). The CDR3 is 14 residues long. The CDR3 DNA is TGCAGTGCTAGAGTCGGAGAACTTAGTCAGCCCCAGCATTTT. It is translated as CSARVGELSQPQHF.

On this clonotype: An end of the junction differs from the germline gene, which may be a read error. The rearrangement joins TRBV15 to TRBJ1-2, with no clear D. Germline CDR1 reads LNHNV; CDR2 reads YYDKDF (reference sequence). The CDR3 totals 14 residues. CDR3 sequence (DNA): TGTGCCACCAGCGGAGAGGCGGCTAACTATGGCTACACCTTC. Protein: CATSGEAANYGYTF.

The V gene is TRBV11-2, the J gene TRBJ2-1; perhaps TRBD1 as D (5 bases). The CDR3 is made up of 20 amino acids. Looked up from germline, CDR1 is SGHAT and CDR2 is FQNNGV. Trimming cost V 1 base and J 0 bases, with 22 bases left between them. The CDR3: CASSLGFDRRPITSYNEQFF. In nucleotides, the CDR3 is TGTGCCAGCAGCTTAGGTTTTGACAGACGTCCAATAACCTCCTACAATGAGCAGTTCTTC.

The V gene is TRBV15, the J gene TRBJ1-6, with TRBD1 matching 9 bases. Germline CDR1 is LNHNV and CDR2 is YYDKDF (reference sequence). The CDR3 extends over 19 amino acids. J was trimmed by 12 bases and V by 2 bases; bases with no gene match: 20. This CDR3 reads CATSRTQGGLGQGSGPLHF. CDR3 DNA: TGTGCCACCAGCAGAACCCAAGGGGGGTTGGGACAGGGTTCTGGACCCCTCCACTTT.

This clonotype was counted between two and nine times. The chain recombines TRBV12-3 or TRBV12-4 with TRBJ2-3; 7 nucleotides match TRBD2. CDR3 size: 13 residues. V lost 5 bases to trimming and J lost 7 bases; unmatched junction nucleotides: 6. CDR3 region: CASSTRLANTQYF. CDR3 bases: TGTGCCAGCAGTACGCGACTAGCAAATACGCAGTATTTT.

In this sample, this clonotype turned up a few times. The chain recombines TRBV7-6 with TRBJ1-4; tentatively, D is TRBD1 (6 bases). The germline V gene encodes CDR1 SGHVS and CDR2 FNYEAQ. Trimming cost V 5 bases and J 5 bases, with 12 bases left between them. The CDR3 totals 14 residues. The CDR3 is CASSPITGNEKLFF. DNA for the CDR3: TGTGCCAGCAGCCCGATTACAGGGAATGAAAAACTGTTTTTT. Looking up the rest from reference TRBV7-6 and TRBJ1-4 gives the full variable domain: GAGVSQSPRYKVTKRGQDVALRCDPISGHVSLYWYRQALGQGPEFLTYFNYEAQQDKSGLPNDRFSAERPEGSISTLTIQRTEQRDSAMYRCASSPITGNEKLFFGSGTQLSVL.

This clonotype was counted many times. The chain links TRBV11-2 to TRBJ2-1; 9 nucleotides match TRBD1. The trim removed 3 bases at V and 8 bases at J, leaving 17 bases unmatched. This CDR3 spans 18 amino acids. Germline loops: CDR1 SGHAT, CDR2 FQNNGV. Written as DNA, the CDR3 is TGTGCCAGCAGCTTTCTGGTTATCCGGGACAGGGTGTTCGATGAGCAGTTCTTC. As protein: CASSFLVIRDRVFDEQFF.

This clonotype was observed a few times. The chain links TRBV4-1 to TRBJ1-2; 12 bases map to TRBD1. Germline V gives CDR1 MGHRA, CDR2 YSYEKL. The CDR3 sequence is 18 residues long. V was pared by 1 base and J by 4 bases, with 10 bases of the junction left unmatched. The CDR3 DNA sequence: TGCGCCAGCAGCCAAGGGCGGGGACAGGGGGCTCTGCTCTATGGCTACACCTTC. This encodes CASSQGRGQGALLYGYTF.

This clonotype was seen a few times. The chain recombines TRBV20-1 with TRBJ1-2; D possibly corresponds to TRBD1 (5 bases). Trimming took off 3 bases at V and 2 bases at J, with 10 bases between the two ends. The CDR3 sequence is 13 residues long. From germline, CDR1 is DFQATT and CDR2 SNEGSKA (reference sequence). As DNA, the CDR3 is TGCAGTGCTAGGGGTAGGGACAACTATGGCTACACCTTC. Its translation is CSARGRDNYGYTF.

This chain uses TRBV11-2 with TRBJ2-7; 7 nucleotides line up with TRBD1. Germline V gene lookup returns CDR1 SGHAT and CDR2 FQNNGV. The CDR3 is 15 amino acids. The J segment lost 3 bases and the V segment lost 1 base, leaving 6 bases of the junction unmatched. The CDR3 DNA reads TGTGCCAGCAGCTTAGCCCAGGGGGTGGGCTACGAGCAGTACTTC. Protein product: CASSLAQGVGYEQYF.

This clonotype was recorded many times. The chain carries TRBV12-3 or TRBV12-4 and TRBJ2-5; D is possibly TRBD1 or TRBD2 (6 bases each). V lost 3 bases and J 4 bases, leaving 12 bases between the germline ends. The CDR3 is 14 amino acids. The chain's CDR3 is CASSFARGRETQYF. CDR3 sequence (DNA): TGTGCCAGCAGTTTCGCCCGGGGGCGAGAGACCCAGTACTTC.

This clonotype was picked up a small number of times. V and J are TRBV28 and TRBJ2-4; weak D call: TRBD1 (6 bases). Germline V lookup: CDR1 MDHEN, CDR2 SYDVKM. The V gene lost 4 bases and the J gene lost 6 bases, with 13 bases spanning the gap. The CDR3 loop spans 14 amino acids. The CDR3 DNA is TGTGCCAGCAGTTACTCAGGGGAAGGAAACATTCAGTACTTC. Protein: CASSYSGEGNIQYF. Filled out from reference TRBV28 and TRBJ2-4, the complete variable domain reads DVKVTQSSRYLVKRTGEKVFLECVQDMDHENMFWYRQDPGLGLRLIYFSYDVKMKEKGDIPEGYSVSREKKERFSLILESASTNQTSMYLCASSYSGEGNIQYFGAGTRLSVL.

This chain joins TRBV10-3 and TRBJ1-3; perhaps TRBD1 as D (5 bases). This CDR3 is 16 amino acids long. The germline V and J ends were trimmed by 6 bases and 2 bases, with 17 bases remaining between them. CDR1 ENHRY and CDR2 SYGVKD come from the germline V gene. The CDR3 DNA reads as TGTGCCATCAGCCCACGGGGGGACCGAGCTGGAAACACCATATATTTT. Protein: CAISPRGDRAGNTIYF.

This clonotype was seen a handful of times. This chain connects TRBV12-3 or TRBV12-4 to TRBJ2-5, with TRBD1 as a possible D gene (5 bases). Between the trimmed V and J ends, which lost 6 bases and 4 bases, there was a span of 9 bases. The CDR3 consists of 12 residues. The CDR3 sequence is CASRGVGETQYF. CDR3 in DNA: TGTGCCAGCAGAGGGGTCGGAGAGACCCAGTACTTC.

This chain links TRBV25-1 with TRBJ1-1; D unresolved. The CDR3 consists of 12 residues. The V gene lost 6 bases and the J gene lost 3 bases, with 8 bases spanning the gap. Germline V gene sequence: CDR1 MGHDK, CDR2 SYGVNS. CDR3 nucleotides: TGTGCCAGCAGGTTCGGGCACACTGAAGCTTTCTTT. Translated: CASRFGHTEAFF. Variable domain in full (rest from reference TRBV25-1 and TRBJ1-1): EADIYQTPRYLVIGTGKKITLECSQTMGHDKMYWYQQDPGMELHLIHYSYGVNSTEKGDLSSESTVSRIRTEHFPLTLESARPSHTSQYLCASRFGHTEAFFGQGTRLTVV.